The next 2 T cell receptor beta chains were all read from a single sample in a study of cytomegalovirus exposure and HLA in healthy donors. The study ran its PCR with 60 Vbeta and 13 Jbeta primers. Assay used: immunoSEQ multiplex PCR; TCRdb lists only in-frame clones, some missing. The sample lists some 100,000 clones, approximately 74% occurring once. The sample consisted of PBMCs. The receptors shown here come from a woman aged 40 to 50 in good health and CMV-seronegative.

The chain combines TRBV18 with TRBJ1-5, with D perhaps TRBD1 (5 bases). V was pared by 2 bases and J by 7 bases, with 12 bases between. The CDR3 spans 14 residues. Germline V CDR1 and CDR2: KGHSH, LQKENI. In DNA, the CDR3 is TGTGCCAGCTCACCAGGGGGGAGCGAGCAGCCCCAGCATTTT. Its translation is CASSPGGSEQPQHF. Full variable domain (rest looked up from reference TRBV18 and TRBJ1-5): NAGVMQNPRHLVRRRGQEARLRCSPMKGHSHVYWYRQLPEEGLKFMVYLQKENIIDESGMPKERFSAEFPKEGPSILRIQQVVRGDSAAYFCASSPGGSEQPQHFGDGTRLSIL.

CDR3 region: CASSIRKGPTGSYGYTF. The CDR3 region has the DNA TGTGCCAGTAGTATTAGGAAAGGACCCACGGGATCCTATGGCTACACCTTC. V is TRBV19 and J is TRBJ1-2; no clear D. This CDR3 has 17 residues. The germline CDR1 and CDR2 sequences are LNHDA and SQIVND (reference sequence). Trimming cost V 3 bases and J 4 bases, with 21 bases left between them.